This is a list of T cell receptor beta chains from one sample in a study of response to subunit inactivated influenza vaccine. Each CDR3 protein gets one entry after TCRdb re-called the RT-PCR reads with MiXCR. Here the sample spans around 200,000 distinct CDR3 sequences, 13% to 15% being singletons. Here the sequenced sample was CD8+ T cells sorted from PBMCs, taken more than 4 days after vaccination. These receptors came from a man aged 45-65 years who received an inactivated influenza vaccine. CDR3s include the opening cysteine and the closing phenylalanine or tryptophan. The order of the fields is J gene, clone size, V gene, CDR3 protein. The size of a clone is reported for some rows only, either as once, few or many, or as a class for expanded clones.

>TRBJ2-3|many|TRBV12-3/TRBV12-4
CASSDRGYTQYF
>TRBJ1-1|few|TRBV7-9
CASSPRTENTEAFF
>TRBJ2-1|.|TRBV6-2/TRBV6-3
CASSGGGGEQFF
>TRBJ2-2|few|TRBV30
CAWRGTYTGELFF
>TRBJ2-7|few|TRBV9
CASSVQGGEQYF
>TRBJ2-5|few|TRBV25-1
CASSENGPPQYF
>TRBJ1-1|few|TRBV5-1
CASSLGQIMNTEAFF
>TRBJ2-1|.|TRBV29-1
CSVDLAADNEQFF
>TRBJ2-7|many|TRBV6-5
CASSYGQYYEQYF
>TRBJ2-7|many|TRBV7-8
CASSLLGQGAYEQYF
>TRBJ1-2|few|TRBV5-1
CASSSSPGYNYGYTF
>TRBJ2-5|many|TRBV7-9
CASSTQFVSQETQYF
>TRBJ2-7|.|TRBV7-9
CASTPPGGESYEQYF
>TRBJ1-1|few|TRBV9
CASSGGQGRTEAFF
>TRBJ2-2|many|TRBV7-7
CASSLSNTGELFF
>TRBJ2-7|once|TRBV20-1
CSARDSGGPSSYEQYF
>TRBJ1-3|.|TRBV28
CASSFGYRSGNTIYF
>TRBJ1-1|.|TRBV28
CASSLPGRADTEAFF
>TRBJ2-5|few|TRBV7-3
CASSLFPGQETQYF
>TRBJ1-5|many|TRBV4-2
CASSQDSAGGNQPQHF
>TRBJ2-2|.|TRBV7-8
CASSLRARDYTNTGELFF
>TRBJ2-7|.|TRBV12-3/TRBV12-4
CASRSSGQSYEQYF
>TRBJ2-6|once|TRBV20-1
CSARGDSVSGANVLTF
>TRBJ2-7|.|TRBV5-1
CASSFGNPSGEQYF
>TRBJ2-1|.|TRBV5-1
CASSLVQGTYSSYNEQFF
>TRBJ2-3|.|TRBV12-3/TRBV12-4
CASSFQGAADTQYF
>TRBJ2-6|many|TRBV25-1
CASSKGEASGANVLTF
>TRBJ2-1|few|TRBV12-3/TRBV12-4
CASSLGIFTEQFF
>TRBJ2-1|.|TRBV12-3/TRBV12-4
CASTPEGVSSYNEQFF
>TRBJ2-1|few|TRBV13
CASSLLEGSYNEQFF
>TRBJ1-5|few|TRBV11-2
CASSLSSGAQPQHF
>TRBJ2-4|.|TRBV15
CATSTKAEAKNIQYF
>TRBJ2-7|.|TRBV5-6
CASSRLPGQATYEQYF
>TRBJ2-3|many|TRBV11-2
CASSLGLTGRTDTQYF